The 16 T cell receptor beta chains listed next were all sequenced from one sample in a study of blood T cell repertoires in COVID-19. The method was immunoSEQ multiplex PCR; TCRdb's version includes in-frame clones alone and lacks a portion of them. This table has about 23,000 clones, 85% to 95% appearing once. Material for sequencing was peripheral blood. These receptors were collected from a woman aged 50 to 60 with active COVID-19.

The rearrangement links TRBV7-8 to TRBJ2-1; 13 bases agree with TRBD2. V shed 4 bases, J shed 2 bases, and the junction held 5 bases outside the gene matches. The CDR3 is 17 amino acids. Germline V gives CDR1 SGHVS, CDR2 FQNEAQ. CDR3 region: CASSSGLAGNTYNEQFF. In nucleotides, the CDR3 is TGTGCCAGCAGCTCGGGACTAGCGGGGAATACCTACAATGAGCAGTTCTTC.

The chain links TRBV12-3 or TRBV12-4 to TRBJ2-1, with D uncertain. The CDR3 runs 13 residues. Trimming left V 4 bases short and J 0 bases short, with 4 bases between. DNA for the CDR3: TGTGCCAGCAGTTATAGCTCCTACAATGAGCAGTTCTTC. This codes for CASSYSSYNEQFF.

The rearrangement links TRBV3-1 (or the pseudogene TRBV3-2) to TRBJ1-2; no clear D gene. The CDR3 has 14 residues. The germline V gene has CDR1 LGHDT and CDR2 YNNKEL (reference sequence). The V gene lost 4 bases and the J gene lost 4 bases, with 13 bases spanning the gap. Here the CDR3 reads CASSPRSSTYGYTF. CDR3 coding DNA: TGTGCCAGCAGCCCTCGGAGCTCCACCTATGGCTACACCTTC.

V usage is TRBV28 and J usage is TRBJ2-3; D possibly corresponds to TRBD2 (5 bases). V gave up 8 bases and J gave up 6 bases, with 12 bases separating them. This CDR3 region has 12 residues. The germline V gene has CDR1 MDHEN and CDR2 SYDVKM. The CDR3 nucleotides read TGTGCCAGCGGACTTATAATTGATACGCAGTATTTT. It encodes CASGLIIDTQYF.

The rearrangement links TRBV3-1 (or the pseudogene TRBV3-2) to TRBJ2-1, with TRBD2 matching 10 bases. The CDR3 is made up of 18 amino acids. J was trimmed by 8 bases and V by 0 bases; bases with no gene match: 13. Germline lookup yields CDR1 LGHDT and CDR2 YNNKEL (reference sequence). The CDR3 here is CASSQEGSGGAWWDEQFF. CDR3 nucleotides: TGTGCCAGCAGCCAAGAAGGGAGCGGGGGGGCGTGGTGGGATGAGCAGTTCTTC.

This clone was recorded only once. The genes are TRBV7-9 and TRBJ1-2; D ambiguous. V lost 5 bases and J lost 6, with 13 bases in between. Germline V lookup: CDR1 SEHNR, CDR2 FQNEAQ (reference sequence). CDR3 length: 13 residues. In DNA form, the CDR3 reads TGTGCCAGCAGCAATACAGTGGAAGATGGCTACACCTTC. This codes for CASSNTVEDGYTF.

The genes are TRBV24-1 and TRBJ1-2, with 9 bases fitting TRBD1. This CDR3 has 14 residues. The junction had 4 bases not matched to a gene; V was cut back by 1 base and J by 8 bases. CDR1 is KGHDR, CDR2 SFDVKD, per germline. The DNA for the CDR3 is TGTGCCACCAGTGATTTTGACAGGGGGAGCGGCTACACCTTC. Protein: CATSDFDRGSGYTF.

The chain joins TRBV18 to TRBJ2-1; no firm D call. This CDR3 is built from 13 residues. Between the trimmed V and J ends, which lost 3 bases and 4 bases, there was a span of 7 bases. The germline gives CDR1 KGHSH, CDR2 LQKENI. CDR3 sequence reads: CASSPSEYNEQFF. Here the CDR3 DNA reads TGTGCCAGCTCACCCTCGGAGTACAATGAGCAGTTCTTC.

The chain joins TRBV2 to TRBJ1-5; D unresolved. Germline V gives CDR1 SNHLY, CDR2 FYNNEI. The germline V and J ends were trimmed by 4 bases and 0 bases, with 13 bases remaining between them. The CDR3 consists of 16 residues. As DNA, the CDR3 is TGTGCCAGCAGTGTAGAGAACCCTTATAGCAATCAGCCCCAGCATTTT. Its protein is CASSVENPYSNQPQHF. Together with reference TRBV2 and TRBJ1-5, the CDR3 gives the full variable domain: EPEVTQTPSHQVTQMGQEVILRCVPISNHLYFYWYRQILGQKVEFLVSFYNNEISEKSEIFDDQFSVERPDGSNFTLKIRSTKLEDSAMYFCASSVENPYSNQPQHFGDGTRLSIL.

J is TRBJ2-7 and V is TRBV5-1; 10 bases are shared with TRBD1. There are 15 residues in the CDR3. Germline V gene data show CDR1 as SGHRS and CDR2 as YFSETQ. V dropped 4 bases and J dropped 2; count of bases not matched to a gene: 6. The CDR3 protein is CASSPGGTGAYEQYF. The CDR3, as DNA: TGCGCCAGCAGCCCGGGGGGGACAGGGGCCTACGAGCAGTACTTC.

V usage is TRBV11-3 and J usage is TRBJ2-1; 10 bases are shared with TRBD1. The CDR3 covers 15 residues. CDR1 and CDR2 from the germline V gene are SGHNT and YENEEA. J gave up 7 bases and V 4 bases, and 7 bases lay outside the gene matches. The CDR3 DNA follows: TGTGCCAGCAGCTCAGACAGGGGGCTAGGGAATGAGCAGTTCTTC. Its protein product is CASSSDRGLGNEQFF. Combining the CDR3 with reference TRBV11-3 and TRBJ2-1 gives the whole variable domain EAGVVQSPRYKIIEKKQPVAFWCNPISGHNTLYWYLQNLGQGPELLIRYENEEAVDDSQLPKDRFSAERLKGVDSTLKIQPAELGDSAVYLCASSSDRGLGNEQFFGPGTRLTVL.

V and J are TRBV29-1 and TRBJ2-3, with D hard to call. CDR1 is SQVTM and CDR2 is ANQGSEA in the germline V gene. V lost 7 bases and J 2 bases, leaving 19 bases between the germline ends. The CDR3 loop spans 15 amino acids. In DNA form, the CDR3 reads TGCAGCGCCGGTAAATCGGGTTTCGACACAGATACGCAGTATTTT. Protein product: CSAGKSGFDTDTQYF.

The chain links TRBV18 to TRBJ2-5, with 8 bases that match TRBD1. Germline CDR1 and CDR2: KGHSH and LQKENI. V was clipped by 0 bases and J by 4 bases; unmatched bases: 4. This CDR3 spans 15 amino acids. CDR3 amino acids: CASSPPPGGGETQYF. The CDR3 coding sequence is TGTGCCAGCTCACCACCGCCAGGGGGCGGAGAGACCCAGTACTTC.

The count of this clone is one. The chain couples TRBV28 to TRBJ2-7, with 8 bases lining up with TRBD2. Germline CDR1 is MDHEN and CDR2 is SYDVKM. The CDR3 loop spans 14 amino acids. V lost 4 bases to trimming and J lost 6 bases; unmatched junction nucleotides: 8. CDR3 in DNA: TGTGCCAGCAGTTGGGTAGCGGGATTGGTCGAGCAGTACTTC. This sequence encodes CASSWVAGLVEQYF. Combining the CDR3 with reference TRBV28 and TRBJ2-7 gives the whole variable domain DVKVTQSSRYLVKRTGEKVFLECVQDMDHENMFWYRQDPGLGLRLIYFSYDVKMKEKGDIPEGYSVSREKKERFSLILESASTNQTSMYLCASSWVAGLVEQYFGPGTRLTVT.

The chain carries TRBV3-1 (or the pseudogene TRBV3-2) and TRBJ2-1; D uncertain. The germline CDR1 and CDR2 sequences are LGHDT and YNNKEL (reference sequence). This CDR3 contains 13 residues. The V end was cut by 4 bases, the J end by 6 bases, with 10 bases between. The CDR3 bases are TGTGCCAGCAGCCTCATGAGTGGCAATGAGCAGTTCTTC. This translates into CASSLMSGNEQFF.

The chain couples TRBV28 to TRBJ1-3; D possibly corresponds to TRBD1 (5 bases). This CDR3 comprises 17 residues. Germline V gene data show CDR1 as MDHEN and CDR2 as SYDVKM. Deletions cut 5 bases from V and 0 bases from J, with 17 bases between. The CDR3 DNA reads TGTGCCAGCAGTCCGCCGTTGGGGCCCAGCTCTGGAAACACCATATATTTT. This translates into CASSPPLGPSSGNTIYF.